This T cell receptor beta chain originates from a study of cytomegalovirus exposure and HLA in healthy donors. V was cut by 0 bases and J by 3 bases, with 3 bases left in between. This CDR3 has 13 amino acids. Per germline, CDR1 SGHRS and CDR2 YFSETQ. The PCR used 60 Vbeta and 13 Jbeta primers. Using immunoSEQ multiplex PCR, the repertoire was profiled, and TCRdb retains in-frame clones only, with some absent. Of 170,000 or so clones in the sample, around 82% are singletons; the top ten hold about 0.37%. The specimen sequenced was PBMCs. This chain uses TRBV5-1 with TRBJ2-2, with D unclear. The receptor was isolated from a boy between 2 and 10 years old in good health and CMV-seronegative. CDR3 residues: CASSLAYTGELFF. The CDR3, as DNA: TGCGCCAGCAGCTTGGCCTACACCGGGGAGCTGTTTTTT.